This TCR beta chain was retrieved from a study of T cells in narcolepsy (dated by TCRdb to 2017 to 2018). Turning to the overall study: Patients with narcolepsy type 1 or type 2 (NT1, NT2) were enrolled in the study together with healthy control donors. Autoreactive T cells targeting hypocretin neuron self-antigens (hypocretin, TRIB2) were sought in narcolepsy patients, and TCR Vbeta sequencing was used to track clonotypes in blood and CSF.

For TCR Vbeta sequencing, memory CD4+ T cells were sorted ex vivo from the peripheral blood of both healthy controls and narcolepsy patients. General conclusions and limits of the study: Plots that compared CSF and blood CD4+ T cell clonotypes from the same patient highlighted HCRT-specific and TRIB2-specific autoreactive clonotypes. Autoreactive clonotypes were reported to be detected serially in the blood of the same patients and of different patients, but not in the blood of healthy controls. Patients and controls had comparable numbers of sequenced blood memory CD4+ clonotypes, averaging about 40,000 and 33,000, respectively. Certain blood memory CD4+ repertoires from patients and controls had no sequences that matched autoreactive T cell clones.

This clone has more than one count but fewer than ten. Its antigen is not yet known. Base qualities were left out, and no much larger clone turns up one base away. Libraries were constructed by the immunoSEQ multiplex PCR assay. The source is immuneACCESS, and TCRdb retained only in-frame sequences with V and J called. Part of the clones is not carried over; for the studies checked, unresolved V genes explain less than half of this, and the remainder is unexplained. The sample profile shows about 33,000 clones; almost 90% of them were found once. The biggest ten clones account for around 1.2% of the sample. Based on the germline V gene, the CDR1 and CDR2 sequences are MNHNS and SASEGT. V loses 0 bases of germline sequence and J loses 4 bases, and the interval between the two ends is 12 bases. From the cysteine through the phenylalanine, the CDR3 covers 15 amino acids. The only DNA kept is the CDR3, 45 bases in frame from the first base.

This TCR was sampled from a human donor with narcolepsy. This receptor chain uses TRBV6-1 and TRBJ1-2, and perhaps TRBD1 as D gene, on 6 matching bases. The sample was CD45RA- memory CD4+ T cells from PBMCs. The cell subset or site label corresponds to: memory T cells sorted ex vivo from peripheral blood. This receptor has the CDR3 CASSEAQGQFYGYTF. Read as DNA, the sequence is TGTGCCAGCAGTGAAGCGCAAGGACAGTTCTATGGCTACACCTTC.